This T cell receptor (beta chain) was profiled in a study of blood T cell repertoires in COVID-19. About the research overall: Sites across the United States, Italy and Spain contributed samples from acute and convalescent COVID-19. PBMCs, B-cell-depleted T cells, or T cells were the source of the cDNA or gDNA that made up the material.

Original analysis: By means of reference gene primer amplification, nucleated cell counts were estimated. Generated by immunoSEQ multiplex PCR, the TCRdb table keeps only in-frame clones and is missing some. Clone size and the V and J calls come from that table; the DNA yielded D and trimming. The sample has more than 200,000 clones, 70% to 90% seen once. The CDR3 sequence is 15 residues long. The germline V gene has CDR1 LGHNT and CDR2 FRNRAP. Trimming cost V 1 base and J 6 bases, with 16 bases left between them. The sequence was collected from a woman between 35 and 50 years old who had recovered from COVID-19. V usage is TRBV12-5 and J usage is TRBJ2-7; D is ambiguous. What was sequenced was peripheral blood. CDR3 region: CASGLEPGTNGEQYF. The CDR3 coding sequence is TGTGCTAGTGGTTTGGAACCAGGCACGAATGGCGAGCAGTACTTC.